Sequencing of this T cell receptor beta chain was carried out in a study of cytotoxic CD8 clonotypes in ibrutinib-treated CLL. Points from the study as a whole: Few clonotypes were public, and these shrank or held steady under treatment.

To note about this clone: Its antigen is not known.

The CDR3 contains 19 residues. The V end was cut by 0 bases, the J end by 2 bases, with 19 bases between. Germline V gives CDR1 LGHNA, CDR2 YSLEER. TCRdb keeps only in-frame clones here, not all; method: immunoSEQ multiplex PCR. The sample contains roughly 180,000 clones, about two thirds of which appear only once. The V and J genes are TRBV4-3 and TRBJ1-4; D gene ambiguous. This clonotype originated in a human donor with chronic lymphocytic leukemia. This material consisted of PBMCs, taken after 24 months of ibrutinib treatment. The CDR3 is CASSQDRPTRLNTNEKLFF. The CDR3 nucleotides read TGCGCCAGCAGCCAAGATCGCCCGACACGCCTGAATACTAATGAAAAACTGTTTTTT.